This is a list of T cell receptor beta chains from one sample in a study of blood T cell repertoires in COVID-19. The data were produced by immunoSEQ multiplex PCR, yet TCRdb's version contains in-frame clones alone and is incomplete. The table includes roughly 250,000 clones, nearly 85% detected once. The sequencing input was peripheral blood. The receptors originated from a human donor in a cohort sampled during active COVID-19. Both conserved end residues are part of each CDR3. Each record gives: J gene, V gene, CDR3 length, D gene, CDR3 protein, CDR3 DNA. The D gene is left open where the match is weak.

>TRBJ2-5|TRBV15|17|TRBD2
CATSRGWSSGKGETQYF
TGTGCCACCAGCAGAGGATGGAGTAGCGGGAAGGGGGAGACCCAGTACTTC
>TRBJ2-1|TRBV6-5|15|TRBD2
CASSPLAGVNNEQFF
TGTGCCAGCAGTCCCCTAGCGGGGGTGAACAATGAGCAGTTCTTC
>TRBJ2-1|TRBV5-1|15|TRBD2
CASSLASGGYNEQFF
TGCGCCAGCAGCTTGGCTAGCGGGGGGTACAATGAGCAGTTCTTC
>TRBJ1-6|TRBV19|13|.
CASSWQGNSPLHF
TGTGCCAGTAGTTGGCAGGGTAATTCACCCCTCCACTTT
>TRBJ1-3|TRBV29-1|17|TRBD1
CSVATGTGVTFGNTIYF
TGCAGCGTTGCGACCGGGACAGGGGTAACTTTTGGAAACACCATATATTTT
>TRBJ1-2|TRBV6-5|15|TRBD1
CASRRGQGLNYGYTF
TGTGCCAGCAGACGCGGACAGGGACTTAACTATGGCTACACCTTC
>TRBJ2-1|TRBV10-3|12|.
CAISPRGDEQFF
TGTGCCATCAGTCCCAGGGGCGATGAGCAGTTCTTC
>TRBJ1-1|TRBV4-3|16|.
CASSQSFTHMNTEAFF
TGCGCCAGCAGCCAATCATTTACACATATGAACACTGAAGCTTTCTTT
>TRBJ2-3|TRBV4-1|17|.
CASSQVIQRYSTDTQYF
TGCGCCAGCAGCCAAGTAATACAGAGATATAGCACAGATACGCAGTATTTT
>TRBJ2-3|TRBV7-2|17|TRBD2
CASRSGTSGGKGDTQYF
TGTGCCAGCAGATCCGGGACTAGCGGGGGGAAGGGGGATACGCAGTATTTT